Included here is one TCR beta chain sequence, with context. Its antigen is not known. J was trimmed by 6 bases and V by 6 bases; bases with no gene match: 10. The CDR3 runs to 14 residues. The germline CDR1 and CDR2 sequences are SNHLY and FYNNEI. Generated by immunoSEQ multiplex PCR, the TCRdb table keeps only in-frame clones and is missing some. The sample comprises fewer than 90,000 clones, 90% to 95% of which are singletons, and approximately 10% rests with the top ten. This entry belongs to a study of T cell responses to AZD1222 COVID-19 vaccine. Study-level results: The donor group comprised mostly white British people and more females; the analysis possibly underestimated clonal diversity. Among spike-specific TCRs, nearly half reportedly target unmutated variant regions. Spike was spanned by vaccine-associated CD4 TCRs, with dominance at 160-218 and 743-854. Sampling captured repertoires only after the peak T cell response.

The specimen comprised peripheral blood, sampled 28 days after the second AZD1222 dose. This clonotype was obtained from an adult who received the AZD1222 COVID-19 vaccine. The gene calls are TRBV2 and TRBJ2-7; 8 bases line up with TRBD1. In DNA, the CDR3 is TGTGCCAGCAGGGGGGACAGGAGGTTTGGCGAGCAGTACTTC. As protein: CASRGDRRFGEQYF.